The 23 T cell receptor beta chains listed next were all sequenced from one sample in a study of blood T cell repertoires in COVID-19. Libraries were prepared by immunoSEQ multiplex PCR; TCRdb keeps only in-frame clonotypes and omits some of them. The table includes roughly 300,000 clones, 75% to 85% detected once. The specimen sequenced was peripheral blood. The receptors derive from a human donor in a cohort sampled during active COVID-19.

The rearrangement links TRBV4-1 to TRBJ1-5, with D possibly TRBD1 on 5 matching bases. CDR3 length equals 14 residues. Germline V gives CDR1 MGHRA, CDR2 YSYEKL. Trimming took off 11 bases at V and 7 bases at J, with 21 bases between the two ends. In DNA form, the CDR3 reads TGCGCCTATACTACCAGGGTCTGCGGACAGCCCCAGCATTTT. This codes for CAYTTRVCGQPQHF.

The V call is TRBV5-1, the J call TRBJ1-2; TRBD1 matches at 8 bases. The CDR3 is 13 amino acids. Trimming at V came to 6 bases and at J to 5 bases, leaving 6 bases not matched to a gene. Germline values: CDR1 SGHRS, CDR2 YFSETQ. The CDR3 DNA sequence: TGCGCCAGCACCTCCGACAGGGGTTATGGCTACACCTTC. This encodes CASTSDRGYGYTF.

The rearrangement joins TRBV5-1 to TRBJ1-1; no definite D call. Germline V gene lookup returns CDR1 SGHRS and CDR2 YFSETQ. The CDR3 runs 14 residues. Trimming removed 0 bases from V and 4 bases from J, with 10 bases in between. As DNA, the CDR3 is TGCGCCAGCAGCTTGGTACAGCCGACCACTGAAGCTTTCTTT. It translates to CASSLVQPTTEAFF.

This clone was observed a few times. This sequence joins TRBV5-6 and TRBJ1-2; D is perhaps TRBD1 (5 bases). The CDR3 runs 16 residues. Germline values: CDR1 SGHDT, CDR2 YYEEEE. V lost 0 bases and J 2 bases, leaving 14 bases between the germline ends. This CDR3 reads CASSLGVRGTNYGYTF. The CDR3 coding sequence is TGTGCCAGCAGCTTGGGAGTTCGGGGGACCAACTATGGCTACACCTTC.

This chain joins TRBV19 and TRBJ2-2; TRBD1 matches 8 bases. Germline V gene data show CDR1 as LNHDA and CDR2 as SQIVND (reference sequence). This CDR3 has 14 amino acids. J lost 4 bases, V lost 8 bases, and 6 bases had no gene match. The CDR3 DNA reads as TGTGCCAGTCAAAAGACAGGGGTCACCGGGGAGCTGTTTTTT. Amino acid sequence: CASQKTGVTGELFF.

The rearrangement links TRBV11-2 to TRBJ2-7; 8 nucleotides agree with TRBD1. This CDR3 has 15 residues. CDR1 SGHAT and CDR2 FQNNGV come from the germline V gene. Trimming at V came to 1 base and at J to 3 bases, leaving 5 bases not matched to a gene. CDR3 sequence: CASSLAQGALYEQYF. Here the CDR3 DNA reads TGTGCCAGCAGCTTAGCCCAGGGGGCCCTCTACGAGCAGTACTTC. Supplemented by reference TRBV11-2 and TRBJ2-7, the full variable domain reads EAGVAQSPRYKIIEKRQSVAFWCNPISGHATLYWYQQILGQGPKLLIQFQNNGVVDDSQLPKDRFSAERLKGVDSTLKIQPAKLEDSAVYLCASSLAQGALYEQYFGPGTRLTVT.

The chain joins TRBV29-1 to TRBJ2-4; the D gene is possibly TRBD1 (6 bases). V lost 6 bases to trimming and J lost 0 bases, with 12 bases between them. The CDR3 extends over 14 amino acids. Germline V lookup: CDR1 SQVTM, CDR2 ANQGSEA. This CDR3 reads CSVGTSLAKNIQYF. In DNA form, the CDR3 reads TGCAGCGTGGGGACAAGCCTAGCCAAAAACATTCAGTACTTC.

This sequence joins TRBV3-1 (or the pseudogene TRBV3-2) and TRBJ1-5; 7 positions agree with TRBD1. Germline values: CDR1 LGHDT, CDR2 YNNKEL (reference sequence). The CDR3 contains 16 residues. Trimming removed 4 bases from V and 1 base from J; junction bases left unmatched: 7. The DNA for the CDR3 is TGTGCCAGCAGCCCTACAGGGGAAGCGAGCAATCAGCCCCAGCATTTT. It specifies CASSPTGEASNQPQHF.

The chain uses TRBV28 and TRBJ1-5, with TRBD1 identical over 7 bases. This CDR3 spans 17 amino acids. Losses at the gene ends were 4 bases for V and 2 bases for J; bases not matched to a gene: 11. Germline CDR1 is MDHEN and CDR2 is SYDVKM. The DNA for the CDR3 is TGTGCCAGCAGTTCTTGGACAGGCAGCTCGGGCAATCAGCCCCAGCATTTT. Translation: CASSSWTGSSGNQPQHF.

The gene calls are TRBV2 and TRBJ2-5, with D unclear. CDR1 SNHLY and CDR2 FYNNEI come from the germline V gene. This CDR3 comprises 15 residues. V was shortened by 4 bases and J by 4 bases, with 16 bases between the two germline ends. CDR3 sequence (DNA): TGTGCCAGCAGTGGAAGTCCTCCCGGTATAGAGACCCAGTACTTC. Encoded protein: CASSGSPPGIETQYF.

This clone has a single count. The V gene is TRBV19, the J gene TRBJ1-5; D is undetermined. Germline V gene data show CDR1 as LNHDA and CDR2 as SQIVND (reference sequence). The CDR3 spans 17 residues. With 3 bases removed from V and 11 bases from J, the gap between germline ends came to 26 bases. The CDR3 loop is CASSIPPGWEGDKAQHF. The CDR3 DNA sequence: TGTGCCAGTAGTATTCCCCCTGGGTGGGAGGGCGATAAAGCCCAGCATTTT.

The chain links TRBV7-9 to TRBJ1-1, with 7 positions matching TRBD1. Germline V CDR1 and CDR2: SEHNR, FQNEAQ (reference sequence). Germline trimming cut 5 bases from V and 3 bases from J; bases unmatched to any gene: 6. The CDR3 consists of 14 residues. CDR3 amino acids: CASSVTGDDTEAFF. DNA for the CDR3: TGTGCCAGCAGCGTAACAGGGGATGACACTGAAGCTTTCTTT.

The gene calls are TRBV30 and TRBJ1-4; tentative D call: TRBD1 (6 bases). Looked up from germline, CDR1 is GTSNPN and CDR2 is SVGIG (reference sequence). The V end was cut by 3 bases, the J end by 3 bases, with 14 bases between. This CDR3 has 15 amino acids. Here the CDR3 DNA reads TGTGCCTGGAGCGCCAACAGGGTTTCTAATGAAAAACTGTTTTTT. This translates into CAWSANRVSNEKLFF.

This rearrangement joins TRBV10-3 to TRBJ1-5; TRBD1 is a possible D gene (6 bases). CDR1 is ENHRY, CDR2 SYGVKD, per germline. V gave up 4 bases and J gave up 7 bases, with 11 bases separating them. This CDR3 is 13 amino acids long. As DNA, the CDR3 is TGTGCCATCAGTGGGACAGAGCAACAGCCCCAGCATTTT. Its protein product is CAISGTEQQPQHF.

The table lists this clone with a count of one. The chain joins TRBV6-5 to TRBJ1-3; TRBD1 is a possible D gene (6 bases). V was cut by 8 bases and J by 1 base, with 12 bases left in between. The CDR3 extends over 14 amino acids. Germline lookup yields CDR1 MNHEY and CDR2 SVGAGI. Here the CDR3 DNA reads TGTGCCAGCCCCAGGGGAGCTTCTGGAAACACCATATATTTT. It codes for CASPRGASGNTIYF.

About this clone itself: This same CDR3 is encoded by further DNA sequences in the sample. The chain links TRBV27 to TRBJ2-7, with 7 positions matching TRBD1. CDR1 is MNHEY, CDR2 SMNVEV, per germline (reference sequence). The CDR3 runs to 13 residues. The J segment lost 2 bases and the V segment lost 2 bases, leaving 0 bases of the junction unmatched. The CDR3 spells CASSLTGAYEQYF. CDR3 bases: TGTGCCAGCAGTTTAACAGGGGCCTACGAGCAGTACTTC.

This sequence joins TRBV10-1 and TRBJ1-2, with unresolved D. The V gene's germline CDR1 is WNHNN and CDR2 SYGVQD (reference sequence). CDR3 length: 13 residues. Deletions cut 0 bases from V and 5 bases from J, with 7 bases between. The CDR3 sequence is CASSESVGYGYTF. As DNA, the CDR3 is TGCGCCAGCAGTGAGTCGGTCGGTTATGGCTACACCTTC.

This clone showed up just once. The chain has TRBV29-1 and TRBJ1-4; possibly TRBD1 for D (6 bases). V was trimmed by 5 bases and J by 10 bases, leaving 17 bases between them. The CDR3 loop spans 13 amino acids. CDR1 and CDR2 from the germline V gene are SQVTM and ANQGSEA. CDR3 DNA: TGCAGCGTTCACCACAGGGCACAGGGAAAACTGTTTTTT. Its translation is CSVHHRAQGKLFF.

This clone was seen only a few times. The genes are TRBV2 and TRBJ1-1, with a tentative D call TRBD1 (5 bases). V lost 10 bases and J lost 1, with 28 bases in between. CDR1 is SNHLY, CDR2 FYNNEI, per germline. This CDR3 is built from 18 residues. CDR3 sequence (DNA): TGTGCCACCACACCTACAGGACCCCGACCAGGAGCGAACACTGAAGCTTTCTTT. Translation gives CATTPTGPRPGANTEAFF.

The chain uses TRBV19 and TRBJ2-7; the D gene is possibly TRBD1 (6 bases). This CDR3 region has 13 residues. The germline V gene encodes CDR1 LNHDA and CDR2 SQIVND (reference sequence). V shed 5 bases and J shed 3 bases, with 11 bases lying between them. The CDR3 sequence is CASSWQGNYEQYF. The CDR3 DNA is TGTGCCAGTAGTTGGCAGGGGAACTACGAGCAGTACTTC.

This clone has ten or more counts. The genes are TRBV12-5 and TRBJ2-3; TRBD1 matches at 7 bases. The J segment lost 2 bases and the V segment lost 5 bases, leaving 4 bases of the junction unmatched. This CDR3 contains 14 residues. The germline gives CDR1 LGHNT, CDR2 FRNRAP. CDR3 residues: CASGLQGPTDTQYF. The CDR3 DNA sequence: TGTGCTAGTGGTCTACAGGGGCCCACAGATACGCAGTATTTT.

V and J are TRBV27 and TRBJ2-1, with 8 bases aligning to TRBD2. This CDR3 comprises 15 residues. Trimming at V came to 1 base and at J to 8 bases, leaving 7 bases not matched to a gene. Looked up from germline, CDR1 is MNHEY and CDR2 is SMNVEV (reference sequence). The CDR3 spells CASSLFRGGLHEQFF. The CDR3 DNA sequence: TGTGCCAGCAGTTTATTCCGGGGGGGTTTACATGAGCAGTTCTTC.

The chain carries TRBV10-2 and TRBJ2-7; TRBD2 aligns across 8 bases. The CDR3 is 15 amino acids. Germline trimming cut 8 bases from V and 3 bases from J; bases unmatched to any gene: 12. Germline V lookup: CDR1 WSHSY, CDR2 SAAADI. The CDR3 bases are TGCGCCAGCCCAAAGAGCGGGGGATCTTTCTACGAGCAGTACTTC. Translated, it gives CASPKSGGSFYEQYF.